This T cell receptor (beta chain) was sequenced in a study of cytomegalovirus exposure and HLA in healthy donors. Findings of the study overall: In a later analysis, several top co-occurrence clusters appeared linked to parvovirus B19, influenza, CMV and Epstein-Barr virus. HLA restriction was apparent for most CMV-associated TCR beta chains in a later analysis.

PCR amplification relied on 60 Vbeta primers (plus 13 Jbeta primers). Study processing details: Tens of millions of unique TCR beta chains, 9.5 million to 11 million of them shared, were counted by a later analysis. Using immunoSEQ multiplex PCR, the repertoire was profiled, and TCRdb retains in-frame clones only, with some absent. That table furnishes V, J and clone size, whereas the DNA furnished D and trimming. The repertoire has about 150,000 clones, over 60% of them found once; the top ten carry over 0.6%. This clone was seen only a few times. What it binds is not known. The junction differs from germline at one of its ends, possibly a read error. The germline gives CDR1 MGHDK, CDR2 SYGVNS. The CDR3 runs 14 residues.

The receptor comes from a male donor in good health and CMV-seronegative. The specimen sequenced was PBMCs. This chain uses TRBV25-1 with TRBJ1-1; no firm D call. The CDR3 bases are TGTGCCAGCAGGGAATCGGGATTTATAAGCGGAGCTTTCTTT. This gives the protein CASRESGFISGAFF.